Below are 16 T cell receptor beta chains sequenced from a single sample in a study of blood T cell repertoires in COVID-19. Some clones are missing from TCRdb's copy, which holds only in-frame ones; the method was immunoSEQ multiplex PCR. This table has around 200,000 clones, around four fifths appearing once. The sample consisted of peripheral blood. Receptors were obtained from a woman in her 50s with acute or convalescent COVID-19.

The chain couples TRBV24-1 to TRBJ2-3; D may be TRBD2 (5 bases). The CDR3 covers 16 residues. The germline V gene encodes CDR1 KGHDR and CDR2 SFDVKD. Trimming removed 3 bases from V and 0 bases from J, with 12 bases in between. The DNA for the CDR3 is TGTGCCACCAGTGATCGAAGCGGAGCTAGCACAGATACGCAGTATTTT. Translated, it gives CATSDRSGASTDTQYF.

The chain recombines TRBV3-1 (or the pseudogene TRBV3-2) with TRBJ1-6; 7 bases agree with TRBD1. CDR1 and CDR2 from the germline V gene are LGHDT and YNNKEL (reference sequence). V shed 4 bases, J shed 10 bases, and the junction held 10 bases outside the gene matches. CDR3 size: 15 residues. The CDR3: CASSLGQDHFSPLHF. Here the CDR3 DNA reads TGTGCCAGCAGCCTCGGACAGGACCACTTCTCACCCCTCCACTTT.

This chain joins TRBV6-5 and TRBJ2-2, with D possibly being TRBD1 (6 bases). Germline V lookup: CDR1 MNHEY, CDR2 SVGAGI. V lost 5 bases and J lost 6, with 10 bases in between. CDR3 length: 13 amino acids. In DNA form, the CDR3 reads TGTGCCAGCAGTCTCAGGGGTCCCGGGGAGCTGTTTTTT. Translation: CASSLRGPGELFF.

This chain joins TRBV5-1 and TRBJ2-5; the match to TRBD1 covers 9 bases. Looked up from germline, CDR1 is SGHRS and CDR2 is YFSETQ. Losses at the gene ends were 4 bases for V and 3 bases for J; bases not matched to a gene: 7. This CDR3 is 15 amino acids long. CDR3 in amino acids: CASSPRTGEEETQYF. DNA for the CDR3: TGCGCCAGCAGCCCGCGGACAGGGGAAGAAGAGACCCAGTACTTC.

The genes are TRBV27 and TRBJ2-3; D perhaps matches TRBD2 (5 bases). V was cut by 4 bases and J by 0 bases, with 14 bases left in between. In germline, CDR1 is MNHEY, CDR2 SMNVEV (reference sequence). The CDR3 consists of 16 residues. The CDR3 sequence: CASSSPSLPSTDTQYF. CDR3 sequence (DNA): TGTGCCAGCAGTTCCCCTAGCCTCCCTAGCACAGATACGCAGTATTTT.

The chain joins TRBV18 to TRBJ1-2, with 7 bases aligning to TRBD1. From germline, CDR1 is KGHSH and CDR2 LQKENI. V was clipped by 4 bases and J by 4 bases; unmatched bases: 9. This CDR3 has 15 residues. The CDR3 is CASSRDRPLGYGYTF. In DNA form, the CDR3 reads TGTGCCAGCTCACGGGACAGACCTCTAGGCTATGGCTACACCTTC.

The chain is built from TRBV10-2 and TRBJ2-5; a weak D match, TRBD1 (6 bases). Germline V CDR1 and CDR2: WSHSY, SAAADI. With 9 bases removed from V and 0 bases from J, the gap between germline ends came to 11 bases. The CDR3 has 13 residues. The CDR3, as DNA: TGCGCCAGTTACGGACAGAACCAAGAGACCCAGTACTTC. It yields the protein CASYGQNQETQYF.

This clone occurred once. The V and J genes are TRBV10-1 and TRBJ2-2; D is unclear. Trimming stripped 4 bases from V and 6 bases from J, with 6 bases between. The CDR3 sequence is 12 residues long. Germline V lookup: CDR1 WNHNN, CDR2 SYGVQD (reference sequence). The CDR3 DNA is TGCGCCAGCAGTGGTCTCCCCGGGGAGCTGTTTTTT. Translation: CASSGLPGELFF.

This clone was recorded once. V and J are TRBV20-1 and TRBJ2-3, with D possibly being TRBD2 (6 bases). Trimming removed 3 bases at V and 0 bases at J, with 22 bases between. The CDR3 has 18 residues. Germline assignment: CDR1 DFQATT and CDR2 SNEGSKA (reference sequence). CDR3 DNA sequence: TGCAGTGCTAGTAGATTAGCGGCCCTGTTCTCTAGCACAGATACGCAGTATTTT. This codes for CSASRLAALFSSTDTQYF.

This clone occurred once. The rearrangement joins TRBV29-1 to TRBJ2-1; 7 bases map to TRBD1. Looked up from germline, CDR1 is SQVTM and CDR2 is ANQGSEA. This CDR3 region has 15 residues. After removal of 5 bases from V and 0 bases from J, the junction contained 7 bases not matched to a gene. CDR3 sequence reads: CSVRLDRSSYNEQFF. CDR3 bases: TGCAGCGTTCGACTGGACAGGAGCTCCTACAATGAGCAGTTCTTC.

On this clone: A read error may account for a junction end that differs from germline. CDR3 in amino acids: CASNQLGRNQETQYF. The CDR3 coding sequence is TGTGCCAGCAACCAATTGGGGAGAAACCAAGAGACCCAGTACTTC. This chain links TRBV3-1 (or the pseudogene TRBV3-2) with TRBJ2-5, with D maybe TRBD2 (5 bases). Germline V gene data show CDR1 as LGHDT and CDR2 as YNNKEL (reference sequence). CDR3 size: 15 residues.

V and J are TRBV10-3 and TRBJ2-7; D is unclear. There are 17 residues in the CDR3. Germline V gene lookup returns CDR1 ENHRY and CDR2 SYGVKD. Trimming took 0 bases from V and 2 from J, leaving 17 bases between them. The CDR3 DNA reads as TGTGCCATCAGTGAGTCGGCCCCTCCCAGTCCCCCCTACGAGCAGTACTTC. This sequence encodes CAISESAPPSPPYEQYF.

This rearrangement joins TRBV4-1 to TRBJ2-3, with a possible D match to TRBD1 (5 bases). Per germline, CDR1 MGHRA and CDR2 YSYEKL. The CDR3 covers 14 residues. Trimming removed 1 base from V and 6 bases from J, with 11 bases in between. CDR3: CASSQGPQGDTQYF. CDR3 DNA: TGCGCCAGCAGCCAAGGCCCCCAGGGCGATACGCAGTATTTT.

This chain connects TRBV30 to TRBJ2-3, with a tentative D call TRBD2 (5 bases). Per the germline V gene, CDR1 is GTSNPN and CDR2 is SVGIG (reference sequence). This CDR3 region has 15 residues. V dropped 3 bases and J dropped 3 bases, with 16 bases sitting between them. In nucleotides, the CDR3 is TGTGCCTGGAGCAGCGGATCGATCGGGACAGATACGCAGTATTTT. Its protein product is CAWSSGSIGTDTQYF.

This rearrangement joins TRBV7-8 to TRBJ2-3; D is undetermined. Trimming took 0 bases from V and 0 from J, leaving 7 bases between them. There are 15 residues in the CDR3. Germline V lookup: CDR1 SGHVS, CDR2 FQNEAQ. CDR3 nucleotide sequence: TGTGCCAGCAGCTTAGCGCGAGGTAGCACAGATACGCAGTATTTT. Encoded protein: CASSLARGSTDTQYF.

The chain combines TRBV5-1 with TRBJ2-2; 9 nucleotides agree with TRBD2. This CDR3 has 17 residues. The V gene's germline CDR1 is SGHRS and CDR2 YFSETQ. V gave up 4 bases and J gave up 0 bases; unmatched junction bases: 7. CDR3: CASSVSTSGTNTGELFF. CDR3 coding DNA: TGCGCCAGCAGCGTATCGACTAGCGGAACGAACACCGGGGAGCTGTTTTTT.